This TCR beta chain derives from a study of neoadjuvant anti-PD-1 for oral cavity cancer. The CDR3 spans 13 residues. Germline CDR1 is LNHDA and CDR2 is SQIVND (reference sequence). The V gene lost 6 bases and the J gene lost 5 bases, with 13 bases spanning the gap. Measured with immunoSEQ multiplex PCR; TCRdb has only the in-frame clones, and not every one. This sample has 10,000 or so clones, with around 62% found just once. Study-level results: PBMC Gini-index clonality exceeded responders' in non-responders post-nivolumab.

Time point given: after neoadjuvant nivolumab, at surgical resection. As regards this clone: What it binds is unknown.

Sample: PBMCs, taken after nivolumab (anti-PD-1) treatment. The chain employs TRBV19 and TRBJ2-5, with a possible D match to TRBD1 (7 bases). The receptor was derived from a person aged 35-79 years with oral cavity squamous cell carcinoma. CDR3 sequence (DNA): TGTGCCAGTAGCAGGGGGAGGTGGGAGACCCAGTACTTC. Encoded protein: CASSRGRWETQYF.